This TCR beta chain was profiled in a study of T cells after yellow fever vaccination. About the study: Preparation of fractions with low cell numbers was performed using SMART-Seq v4 Ultra Low Input.

This clonotype was detected only a few times. 5'RACE template switching generated TCR cDNA, adding a universal primer site and UMIs. From the 5' RACE reads, TCRdb called clonotypes with MiXCR, one entry per CDR3 protein. Of roughly 320,000 distinct CDR3 sequences in the sample, about 10% are singletons; the top ten hold 3% to 3.5%. The material was CD4+ T cells sorted from PBMCs, obtained 45 days after the yellow fever booster vaccination. The clonotype originates from a man aged 18 to 30 who received the YFV17D yellow fever vaccine.

The CDR3: CASSRGQGYRAFF. CDR3 coding DNA: TGCGCCAGCAGCCGCGGACAGGGTTATAGGGCTTTCTTT. The chain employs TRBV4-1 and TRBJ1-1, with 8 bases lining up with TRBD1. The germline gives CDR1 MGHRA, CDR2 YSYEKL. The length of the CDR3 is 13 residues. V shed 4 bases and J 11 bases; nucleotides not matched to a gene: 9.